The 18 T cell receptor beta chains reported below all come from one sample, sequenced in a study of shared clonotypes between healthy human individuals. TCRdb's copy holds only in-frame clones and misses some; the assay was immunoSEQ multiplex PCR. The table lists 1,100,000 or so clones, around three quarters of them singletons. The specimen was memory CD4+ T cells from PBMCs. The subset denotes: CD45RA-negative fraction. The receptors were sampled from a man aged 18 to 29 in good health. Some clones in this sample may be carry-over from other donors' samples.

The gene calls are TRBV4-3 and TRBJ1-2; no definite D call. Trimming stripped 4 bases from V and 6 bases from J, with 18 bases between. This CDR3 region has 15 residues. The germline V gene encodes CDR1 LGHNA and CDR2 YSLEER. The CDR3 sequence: CASSLLEAGTNGYTF. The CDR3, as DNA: TGCGCCAGCAGCCTCCTGGAGGCAGGAACAAATGGCTACACCTTC.

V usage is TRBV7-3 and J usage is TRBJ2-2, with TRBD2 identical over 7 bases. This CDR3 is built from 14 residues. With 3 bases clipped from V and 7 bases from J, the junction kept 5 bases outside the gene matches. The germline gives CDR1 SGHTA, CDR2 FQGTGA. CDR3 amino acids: CASSFAGAVGELFF. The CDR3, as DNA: TGTGCCAGCAGCTTCGCGGGAGCGGTCGGGGAGCTGTTTTTT. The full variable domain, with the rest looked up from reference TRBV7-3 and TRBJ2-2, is GAGVSQTPSNKVTEKGKYVELRCDPISGHTALYWYRQSLGQGPEFLIYFQGTGAADDSGLPNDRFFAVRPEGSVSTLKIQRTERGDSAVYLCASSFAGAVGELFFGEGSRLTVL.

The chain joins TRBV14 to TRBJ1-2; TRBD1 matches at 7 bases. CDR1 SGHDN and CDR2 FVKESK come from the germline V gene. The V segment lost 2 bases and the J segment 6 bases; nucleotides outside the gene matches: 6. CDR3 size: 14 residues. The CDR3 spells CASSQIQGIDGYTF. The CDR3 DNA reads TGTGCCAGCAGCCAAATACAGGGGATAGATGGCTACACCTTC.

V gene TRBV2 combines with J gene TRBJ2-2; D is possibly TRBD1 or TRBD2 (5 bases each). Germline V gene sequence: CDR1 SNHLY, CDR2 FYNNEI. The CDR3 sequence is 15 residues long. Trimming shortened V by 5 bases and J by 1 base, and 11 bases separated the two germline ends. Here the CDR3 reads CASSSGTLNTGELFF. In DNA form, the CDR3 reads TGTGCCAGCAGTTCCGGGACCTTGAACACCGGGGAGCTGTTTTTT.

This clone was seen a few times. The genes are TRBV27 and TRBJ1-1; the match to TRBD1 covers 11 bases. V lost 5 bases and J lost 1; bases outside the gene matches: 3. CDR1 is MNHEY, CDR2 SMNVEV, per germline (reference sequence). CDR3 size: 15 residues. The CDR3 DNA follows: TGTGCCAGCAGTGGGGACAGGGGGAGGAACACTGAAGCTTTCTTT. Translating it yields CASSGDRGRNTEAFF.

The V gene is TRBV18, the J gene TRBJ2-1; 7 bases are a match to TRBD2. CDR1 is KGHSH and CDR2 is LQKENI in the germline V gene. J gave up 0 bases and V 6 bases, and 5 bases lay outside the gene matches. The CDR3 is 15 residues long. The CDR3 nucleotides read TGTGCCAGCTCTCTCGGGGGGAGCTCCTACAATGAGCAGTTCTTC. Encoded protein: CASSLGGSSYNEQFF.

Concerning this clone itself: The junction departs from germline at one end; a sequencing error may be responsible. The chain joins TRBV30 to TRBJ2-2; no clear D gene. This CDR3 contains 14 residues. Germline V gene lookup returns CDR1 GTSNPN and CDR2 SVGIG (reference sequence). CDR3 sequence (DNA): TGTGTCTGGAGTGTTGGTCAGAACACCGGGGAGCTGTTTTTT. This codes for CVWSVGQNTGELFF.

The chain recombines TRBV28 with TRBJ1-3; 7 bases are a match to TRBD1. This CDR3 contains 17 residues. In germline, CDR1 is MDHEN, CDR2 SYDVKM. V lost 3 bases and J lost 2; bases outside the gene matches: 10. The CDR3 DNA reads TGTGCCAGCAGTTTGGGCAGGGGGGAATTCGCTGGAAACACCATATATTTT. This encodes CASSLGRGEFAGNTIYF.

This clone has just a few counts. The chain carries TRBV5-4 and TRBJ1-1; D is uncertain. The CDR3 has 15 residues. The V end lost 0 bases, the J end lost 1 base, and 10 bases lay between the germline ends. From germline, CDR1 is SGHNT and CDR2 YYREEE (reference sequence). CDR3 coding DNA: TGTGCCAGCAGCTTGGCCAAGTCCGGGAACACTGAAGCTTTCTTT. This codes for CASSLAKSGNTEAFF.

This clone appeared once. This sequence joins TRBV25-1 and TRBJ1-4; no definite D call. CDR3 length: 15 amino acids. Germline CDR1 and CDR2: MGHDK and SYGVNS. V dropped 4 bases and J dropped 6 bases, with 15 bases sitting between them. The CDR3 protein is CASSVRRAEDEKLFF. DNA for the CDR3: TGTGCCAGCAGTGTGAGGAGGGCCGAGGATGAAAAACTGTTTTTT.

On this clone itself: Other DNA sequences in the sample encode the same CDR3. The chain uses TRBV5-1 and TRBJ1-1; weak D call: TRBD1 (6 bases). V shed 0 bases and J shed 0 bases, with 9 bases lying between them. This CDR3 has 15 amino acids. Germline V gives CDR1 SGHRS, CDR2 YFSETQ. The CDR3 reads CASSLAGGVNTEAFF. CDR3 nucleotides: TGCGCCAGCAGCTTGGCTGGGGGCGTGAACACTGAAGCTTTCTTT.

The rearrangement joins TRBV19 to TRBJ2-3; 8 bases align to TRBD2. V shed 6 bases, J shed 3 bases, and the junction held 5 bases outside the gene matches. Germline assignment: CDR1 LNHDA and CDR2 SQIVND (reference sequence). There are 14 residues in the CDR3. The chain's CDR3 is CASRDSGSTDTQYF. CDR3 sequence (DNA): TGTGCCAGTAGAGACAGCGGGAGTACAGATACGCAGTATTTT. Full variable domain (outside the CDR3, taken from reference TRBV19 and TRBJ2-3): DGGITQSPKYLFRKEGQNVTLSCEQNLNHDAMYWYRQDPGQGLRLIYYSQIVNDFQKGDIAEGYSVSREKKESFPLTVTSAQKNPTAFYLCASRDSGSTDTQYFGPGTRLTVL.

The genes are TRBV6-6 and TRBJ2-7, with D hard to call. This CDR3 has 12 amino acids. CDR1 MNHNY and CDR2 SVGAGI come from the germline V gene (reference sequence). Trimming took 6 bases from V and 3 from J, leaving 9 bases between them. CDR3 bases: TGTGCCAGCAGATTCTTTAACTACGAGCAGTACTTC. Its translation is CASRFFNYEQYF.

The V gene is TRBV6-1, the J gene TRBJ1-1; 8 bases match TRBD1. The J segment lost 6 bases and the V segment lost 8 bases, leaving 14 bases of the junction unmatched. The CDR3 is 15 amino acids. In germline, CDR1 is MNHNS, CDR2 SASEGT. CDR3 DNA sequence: TGTGCCAGCGGGATGTCCGCAGGGGGCTTTGCTGAAGCTTTCTTT. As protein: CASGMSAGGFAEAFF.

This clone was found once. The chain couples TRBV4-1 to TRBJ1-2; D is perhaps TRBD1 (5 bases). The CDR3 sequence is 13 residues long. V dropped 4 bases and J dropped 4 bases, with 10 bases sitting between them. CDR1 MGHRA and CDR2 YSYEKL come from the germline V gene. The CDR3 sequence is CASSPGPAYGYTF. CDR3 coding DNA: TGCGCCAGCAGCCCGGGACCCGCCTATGGCTACACCTTC.

The CDR3 region has the DNA TGCGCCAGCAGCCCCCAGACGATAGGCAGCACAGATACGCAGTATTTT. This encodes CASSPQTIGSTDTQYF. V gene TRBV5-1 combines with J gene TRBJ2-3; D gene ambiguous. The germline V and J ends were trimmed by 4 bases and 0 bases, with 15 bases remaining between them. Per the germline V gene, CDR1 is SGHRS and CDR2 is YFSETQ. The CDR3 is 16 amino acids.

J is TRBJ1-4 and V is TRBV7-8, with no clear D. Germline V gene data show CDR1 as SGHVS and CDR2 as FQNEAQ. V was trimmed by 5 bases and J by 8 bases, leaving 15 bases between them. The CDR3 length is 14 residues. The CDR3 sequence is CASSLSGAREKLFF. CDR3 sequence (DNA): TGTGCCAGCAGCCTTAGTGGTGCCAGGGAAAAACTGTTTTTT.

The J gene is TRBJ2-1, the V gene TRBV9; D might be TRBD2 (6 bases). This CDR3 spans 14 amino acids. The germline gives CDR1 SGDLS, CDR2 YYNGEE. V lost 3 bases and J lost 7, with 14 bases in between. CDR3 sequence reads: CASSGRVEGNEQFF. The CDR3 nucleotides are TGTGCCAGCAGCGGCCGAGTGGAGGGGAATGAGCAGTTCTTC.